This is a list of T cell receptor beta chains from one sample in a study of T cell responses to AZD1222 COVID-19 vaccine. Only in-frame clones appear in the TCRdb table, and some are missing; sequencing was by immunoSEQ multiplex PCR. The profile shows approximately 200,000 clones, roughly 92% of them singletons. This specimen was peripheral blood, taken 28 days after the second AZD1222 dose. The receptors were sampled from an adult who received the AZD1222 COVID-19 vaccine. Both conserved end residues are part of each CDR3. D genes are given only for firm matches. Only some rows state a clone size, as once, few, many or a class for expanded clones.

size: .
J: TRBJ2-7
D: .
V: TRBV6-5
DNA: TGTGCCAGTGAACCCCTGGGGGCAAGCTACGAGCAGTACTTC
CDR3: CASEPLGASYEQYF

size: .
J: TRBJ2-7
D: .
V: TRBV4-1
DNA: TGCGCCAGCAGCCCCACAGTCCCACCCTCGCGGCAGTACTTC
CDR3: CASSPTVPPSRQYF

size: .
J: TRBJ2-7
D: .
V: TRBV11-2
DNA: TGTGCCAGCAGCTTAGATGGGTTCCGAAACGGCTACGAGCAGTACTTC
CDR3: CASSLDGFRNGYEQYF

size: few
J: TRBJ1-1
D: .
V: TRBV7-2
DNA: TGTGCCAGCAGCTTATGGAAGGGAACAGAAGCTTTCTTT
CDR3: CASSLWKGTEAFF

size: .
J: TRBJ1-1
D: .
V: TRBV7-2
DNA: TGTGCCAGCAGCTTAGCGCAAGGTGGCACTGAAGCTTTCTTT
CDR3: CASSLAQGGTEAFF

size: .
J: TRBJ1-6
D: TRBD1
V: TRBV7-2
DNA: TGTGCCAGCAGCCTCACTTCGGACAGGGCTAATTCACCCCTCCACTTT
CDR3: CASSLTSDRANSPLHF

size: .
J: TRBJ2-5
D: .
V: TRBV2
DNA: TGTGCCAGCACCGTGGGCGGCAGCCCGCAAGAGACCCAGTACTTC
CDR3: CASTVGGSPQETQYF

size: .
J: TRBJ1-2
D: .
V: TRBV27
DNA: TGTGCCAGCAGTTATCGGGCACAGAACTATGGCTACACCTTC
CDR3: CASSYRAQNYGYTF

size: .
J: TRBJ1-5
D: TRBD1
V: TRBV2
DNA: TGTGCCAGCGGTACAGGGGGCAGCCAGCCCCAGCATTTT
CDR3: CASGTGGSQPQHF

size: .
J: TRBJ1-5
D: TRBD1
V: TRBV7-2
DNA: TGTGCCAGCAGCTGGGGACAGGGGGGTTCGGATAGCAATCAGCCCCAGCATTTT
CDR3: CASSWGQGGSDSNQPQHF

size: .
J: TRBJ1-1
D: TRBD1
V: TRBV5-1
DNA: TGCGCCAGCAGCCCAGGGACAGGGGGAAGGGGGAACACTGAAGCTTTCTTT
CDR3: CASSPGTGGRGNTEAFF

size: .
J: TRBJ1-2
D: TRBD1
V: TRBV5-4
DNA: TGTGCCAGCAGCAAGACAGGGGCCAACTATGGCTACACCTTC
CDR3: CASSKTGANYGYTF

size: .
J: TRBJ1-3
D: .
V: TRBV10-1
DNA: TGCGCCAGCATTCCCGCTGGAAACACCATATATTTT
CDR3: CASIPAGNTIYF

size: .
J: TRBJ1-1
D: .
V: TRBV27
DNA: TGTGCCAGAGGGATACTGAACACTGAAGCTTTCTTT
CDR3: CARGILNTEAFF

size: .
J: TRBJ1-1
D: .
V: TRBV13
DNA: TGTGCCAGCAGCTTTCGAGGGGAGGAAAACACTGAAGCTTTCTTT
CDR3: CASSFRGEENTEAFF

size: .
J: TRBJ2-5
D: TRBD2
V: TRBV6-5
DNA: TGTGCCAGCAGTTACGGGACTAGCCCGGGGACCCAGTACTTC
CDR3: CASSYGTSPGTQYF

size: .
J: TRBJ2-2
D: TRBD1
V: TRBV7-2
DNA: TGTGCCAGCAGCGCCGGACAGGGGAAAGCCGGGGAGCTGTTTTTT
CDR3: CASSAGQGKAGELFF

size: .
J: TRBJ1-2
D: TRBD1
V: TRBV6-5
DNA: TGTGCCAGCAGCCTGACAGGGAACTATGGCTACACCTTC
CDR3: CASSLTGNYGYTF

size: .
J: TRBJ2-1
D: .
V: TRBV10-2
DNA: TGCGCCAGCGTCGACACTGTCTCCTACAATGAGCAGTTCTTC
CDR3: CASVDTVSYNEQFF

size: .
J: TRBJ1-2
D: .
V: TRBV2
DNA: TGTGCCAGTAGAACAGGGTTTCAGGGAAATGGCTACACCTTC
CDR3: CASRTGFQGNGYTF

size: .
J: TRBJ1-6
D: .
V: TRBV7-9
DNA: TGTGCCAGCAGCTTACTGGGGCCGGGTTCACCCCTCCACTTT
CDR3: CASSLLGPGSPLHF

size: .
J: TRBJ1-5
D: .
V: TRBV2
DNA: TGTGCCAGCAGTGAATGGGGGCTGATCGGCAATCAGCCCCAGCATTTT
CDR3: CASSEWGLIGNQPQHF

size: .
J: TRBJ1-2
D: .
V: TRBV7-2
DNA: TGTGCCAGCAGCTTAGATAGGGATGGTGGTGGCTACACCTTC
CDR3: CASSLDRDGGGYTF

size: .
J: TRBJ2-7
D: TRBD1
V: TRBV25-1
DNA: TGTGCCAGCAGTGAACCAGGGGGTGACTACGAGCAGTACTTC
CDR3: CASSEPGGDYEQYF

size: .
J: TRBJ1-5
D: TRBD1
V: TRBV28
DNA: TGTGCCAGCAGTCCCCCCCGACAGGGTGGTCAGCCCCAGCATTTT
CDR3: CASSPPRQGGQPQHF

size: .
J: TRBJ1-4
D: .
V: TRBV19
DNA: TGTGCCAGTAGTACAGACCTGGGAAAACTGTTTTTT
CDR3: CASSTDLGKLFF

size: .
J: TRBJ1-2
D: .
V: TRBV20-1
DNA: TGCAGTGCTCTGAGTAACTATGGCTACACCTTC
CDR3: CSALSNYGYTF

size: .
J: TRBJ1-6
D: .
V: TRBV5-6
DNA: TGTGCCAGCACCGTTCACAGAAGCCCCTATAATTCACCCCTCCACTTT
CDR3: CASTVHRSPYNSPLHF

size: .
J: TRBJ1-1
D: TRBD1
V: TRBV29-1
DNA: TGCAGCGGCAGGGGGCATTGGACTGAAGCTTTCTTT
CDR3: CSGRGHWTEAFF

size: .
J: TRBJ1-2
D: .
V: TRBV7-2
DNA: TGTGCCAGCAGCCAGGGGTTGATAGGACGAGGCTACACCTTC
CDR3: CASSQGLIGRGYTF

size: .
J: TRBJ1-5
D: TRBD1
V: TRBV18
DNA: TGTGCCAGCTCACCACCGGGACAGGGTGGACAACAGCCCCAGCATTTT
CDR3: CASSPPGQGGQQPQHF

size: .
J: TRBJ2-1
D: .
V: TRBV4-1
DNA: TGCGCCAGCAGCCAACCCGTCGGGGCCTACAATGAGCAGTTCTTC
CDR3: CASSQPVGAYNEQFF